This record looks at one T cell receptor (beta chain) sequence and its context. Authors' processing steps: The authors estimated nucleated cell counts from reference gene primer amplification. The assay was immunoSEQ multiplex PCR, and TCRdb's table has in-frame clones only and misses some. V, J and clone size reflect that table, while D and trimming were determined from the DNA. The data contain tens of thousands of clones, approximately 84% of them singletons. The data belong to a study of blood T cell repertoires in COVID-19. Whole-study context: PBMCs, B-cell-depleted T cells, or T cells were the source of the cDNA or gDNA that made up the material.

Trimming took 1 base from V and 7 from J, leaving 11 bases between them. The CDR3 is 14 amino acids. Per germline, CDR1 SGHTA and CDR2 FQGNSA. The chain employs TRBV7-2 and TRBJ2-4, with D tentatively TRBD1 (5 bases). The TCR sequence derives from a man aged 70 or older with acute or convalescent COVID-19. Material for sequencing was peripheral blood. The CDR3 reads CASSLEGVRNIQYF. DNA of the CDR3: TGTGCCAGCAGCTTAGAAGGGGTTCGGAACATTCAGTACTTC.